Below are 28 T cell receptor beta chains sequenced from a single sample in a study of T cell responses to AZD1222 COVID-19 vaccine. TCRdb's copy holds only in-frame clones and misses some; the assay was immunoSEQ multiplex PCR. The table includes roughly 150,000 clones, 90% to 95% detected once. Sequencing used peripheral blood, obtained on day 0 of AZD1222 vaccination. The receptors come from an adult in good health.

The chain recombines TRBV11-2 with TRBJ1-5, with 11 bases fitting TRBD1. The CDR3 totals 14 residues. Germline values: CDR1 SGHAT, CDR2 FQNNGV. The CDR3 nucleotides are TGTGCGACGTCGGGACAGGGGGGCGGTCAGCCCCAGCATTTT. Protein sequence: CATSGQGGGQPQHF.

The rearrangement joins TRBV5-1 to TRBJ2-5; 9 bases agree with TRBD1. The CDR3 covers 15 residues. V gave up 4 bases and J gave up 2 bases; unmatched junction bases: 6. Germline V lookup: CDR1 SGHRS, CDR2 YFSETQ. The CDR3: CASSPDRGWQETQYF. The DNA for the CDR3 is TGCGCCAGCAGCCCAGACAGGGGGTGGCAAGAGACCCAGTACTTC.

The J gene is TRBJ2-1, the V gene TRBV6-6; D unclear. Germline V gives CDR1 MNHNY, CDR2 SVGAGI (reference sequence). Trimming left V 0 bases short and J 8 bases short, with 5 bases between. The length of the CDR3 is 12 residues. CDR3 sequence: CASSYSWDEQFF. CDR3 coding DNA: TGTGCCAGCAGTTACTCATGGGATGAGCAGTTCTTC.

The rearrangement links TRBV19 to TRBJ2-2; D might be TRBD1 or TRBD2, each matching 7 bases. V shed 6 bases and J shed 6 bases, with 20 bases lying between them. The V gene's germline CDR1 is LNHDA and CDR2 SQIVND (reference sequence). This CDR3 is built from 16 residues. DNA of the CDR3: TGTGCCAGTAGCATCCCGGGGAGGGGGCGCCCCGGGGAGCTGTTTTTT. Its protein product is CASSIPGRGRPGELFF.

CDR3 in amino acids: CASSPGGARETQYF. The CDR3 DNA reads as TGTGCCAGCAGCCCAGGGGGGGCTAGGGAGACCCAGTACTTC. V and J are TRBV28 and TRBJ2-5; the D call may be TRBD1 or TRBD2 (7 bases each). V lost 6 bases and J lost 5, with 16 bases in between. There are 14 residues in the CDR3. CDR1 and CDR2 (germline): MDHEN, SYDVKM. The whole variable domain, remainder taken from reference TRBV28 and TRBJ2-5, is DVKVTQSSRYLVKRTGEKVFLECVQDMDHENMFWYRQDPGLGLRLIYFSYDVKMKEKGDIPEGYSVSREKKERFSLILESASTNQTSMYLCASSPGGARETQYFGPGTRLLVL.

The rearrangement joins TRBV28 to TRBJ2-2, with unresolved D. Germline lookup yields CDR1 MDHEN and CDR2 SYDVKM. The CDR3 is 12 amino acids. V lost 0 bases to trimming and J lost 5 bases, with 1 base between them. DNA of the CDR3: TGTGCCAGCAGTTTATGGACCGGGGAGCTGTTTTTT. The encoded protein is CASSLWTGELFF.

The DNA of the CDR3 is TGTGCCAGCAGTTATCAGCGGTTCACGGGGGCGCAGTATTTT. Translating it yields CASSYQRFTGAQYF. The chain links TRBV28 to TRBJ2-3; perhaps TRBD2 as D (6 bases). CDR1 MDHEN and CDR2 SYDVKM come from the germline V gene. CDR3 length: 14 amino acids. The V end was cut by 4 bases, the J end by 10 bases, with 18 bases between.

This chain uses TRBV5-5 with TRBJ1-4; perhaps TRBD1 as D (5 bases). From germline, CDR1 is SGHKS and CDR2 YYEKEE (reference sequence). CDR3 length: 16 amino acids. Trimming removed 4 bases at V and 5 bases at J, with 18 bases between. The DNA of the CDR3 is TGTGCCAGCAGCGGAGCTCCGGGACTTCGGAATGAAAAACTGTTTTTT. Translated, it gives CASSGAPGLRNEKLFF.

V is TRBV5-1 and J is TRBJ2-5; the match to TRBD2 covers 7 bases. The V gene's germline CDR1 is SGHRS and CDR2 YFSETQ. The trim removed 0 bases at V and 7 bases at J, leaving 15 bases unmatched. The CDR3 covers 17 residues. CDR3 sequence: CASSLGVSTSMSGTQYF. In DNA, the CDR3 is TGCGCCAGCAGCTTGGGTGTGTCGACTAGCATGTCGGGGACCCAGTACTTC.

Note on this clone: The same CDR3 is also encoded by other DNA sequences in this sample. The CDR3 DNA sequence: TGCGCCAGCAGCTTGACCGGGAGCTCCTACAATGAGCAGTTCTTC. This translates into CASSLTGSSYNEQFF. The chain is built from TRBV5-1 and TRBJ2-1, with D possibly being TRBD2 (6 bases). Per the germline V gene, CDR1 is SGHRS and CDR2 is YFSETQ. The CDR3 runs to 15 residues. V was pared by 1 base and J by 0 bases, with 8 bases between.

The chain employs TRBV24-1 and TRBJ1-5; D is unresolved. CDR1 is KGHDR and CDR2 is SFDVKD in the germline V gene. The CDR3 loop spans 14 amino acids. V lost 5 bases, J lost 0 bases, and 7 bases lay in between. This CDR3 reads CATSAPYSNQPQHF. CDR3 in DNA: TGTGCCACCAGTGCACCATATAGCAATCAGCCCCAGCATTTT.

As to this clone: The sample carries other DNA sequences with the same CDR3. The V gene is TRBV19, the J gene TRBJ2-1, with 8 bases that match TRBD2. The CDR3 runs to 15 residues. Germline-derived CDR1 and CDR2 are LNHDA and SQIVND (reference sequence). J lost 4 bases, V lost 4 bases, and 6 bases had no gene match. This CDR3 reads CASSTVAGPYNEQFF. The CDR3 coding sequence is TGTGCCAGTAGTACCGTAGCGGGACCTTACAATGAGCAGTTCTTC.

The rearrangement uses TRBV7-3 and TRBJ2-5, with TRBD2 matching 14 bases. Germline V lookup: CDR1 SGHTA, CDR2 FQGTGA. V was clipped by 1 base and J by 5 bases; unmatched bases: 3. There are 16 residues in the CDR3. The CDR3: CASSLRGLAGEETQYF. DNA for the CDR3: TGTGCCAGCAGCTTAAGGGGACTAGCGGGAGAGGAGACCCAGTACTTC.

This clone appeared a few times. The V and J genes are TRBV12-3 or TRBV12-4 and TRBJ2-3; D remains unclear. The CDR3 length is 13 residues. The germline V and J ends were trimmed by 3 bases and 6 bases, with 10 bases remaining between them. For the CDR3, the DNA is TGTGCCAGCAGTTTCCTACGCCGGGATACGCAGTATTTT. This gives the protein CASSFLRRDTQYF.

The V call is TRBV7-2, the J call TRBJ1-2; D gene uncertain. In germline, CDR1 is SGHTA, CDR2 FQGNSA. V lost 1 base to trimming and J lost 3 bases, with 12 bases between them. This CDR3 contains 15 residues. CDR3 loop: CASSLGQPGDYGYTF. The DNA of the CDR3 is TGTGCCAGCAGCTTAGGACAACCCGGGGACTATGGCTACACCTTC.

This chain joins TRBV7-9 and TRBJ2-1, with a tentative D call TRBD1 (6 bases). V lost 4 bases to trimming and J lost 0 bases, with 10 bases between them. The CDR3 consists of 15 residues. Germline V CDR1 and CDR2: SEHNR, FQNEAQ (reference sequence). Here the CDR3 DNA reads TGTGCCAGCAGCTCTACAGGGTTCTCCTACAATGAGCAGTTCTTC. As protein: CASSSTGFSYNEQFF.

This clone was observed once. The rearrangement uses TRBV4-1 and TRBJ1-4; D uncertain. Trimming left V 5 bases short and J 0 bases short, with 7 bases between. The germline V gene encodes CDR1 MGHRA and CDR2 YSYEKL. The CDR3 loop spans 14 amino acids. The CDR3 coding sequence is TGCGCCAGCAGCGGAAGGACAACTAATGAAAAACTGTTTTTT. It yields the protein CASSGRTTNEKLFF.

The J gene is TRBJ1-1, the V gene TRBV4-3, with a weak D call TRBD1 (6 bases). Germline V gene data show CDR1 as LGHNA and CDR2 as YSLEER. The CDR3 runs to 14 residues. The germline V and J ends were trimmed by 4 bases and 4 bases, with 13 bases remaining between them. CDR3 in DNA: TGCGCCAGCAGCCCCCTCGAAGGGGGCACTGAAGCTTTCTTT. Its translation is CASSPLEGGTEAFF.

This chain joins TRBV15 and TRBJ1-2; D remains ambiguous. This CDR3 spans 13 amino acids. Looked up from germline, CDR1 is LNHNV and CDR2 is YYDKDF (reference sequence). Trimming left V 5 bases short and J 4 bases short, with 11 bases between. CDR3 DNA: TGTGCCACCAGCTGGGATCGTGGCTATGGCTACACCTTC. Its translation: CATSWDRGYGYTF.

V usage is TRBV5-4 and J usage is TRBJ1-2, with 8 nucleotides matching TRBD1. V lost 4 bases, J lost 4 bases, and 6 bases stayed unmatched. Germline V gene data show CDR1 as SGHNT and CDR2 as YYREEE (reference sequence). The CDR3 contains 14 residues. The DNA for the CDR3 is TGTGCCAGCAGCCGTCCTGGACAGGGCTATGGCTACACCTTC. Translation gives CASSRPGQGYGYTF. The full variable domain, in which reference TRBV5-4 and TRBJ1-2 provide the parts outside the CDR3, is ETGVTQSPTHLIKTRGQQVTLRCSSQSGHNTVSWYQQALGQGPQFIFQYYREEENGRGNFPPRFSGLQFPNYSSELNVNALELDDSALYLCASSRPGQGYGYTFGSGTRLTVV.

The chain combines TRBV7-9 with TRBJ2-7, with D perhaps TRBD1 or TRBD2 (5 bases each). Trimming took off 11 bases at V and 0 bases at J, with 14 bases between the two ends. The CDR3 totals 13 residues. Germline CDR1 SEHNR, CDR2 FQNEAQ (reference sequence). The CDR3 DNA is TGTGCCTCGGGCCGGGACCACTCCTACGAGCAGTACTTC. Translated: CASGRDHSYEQYF.

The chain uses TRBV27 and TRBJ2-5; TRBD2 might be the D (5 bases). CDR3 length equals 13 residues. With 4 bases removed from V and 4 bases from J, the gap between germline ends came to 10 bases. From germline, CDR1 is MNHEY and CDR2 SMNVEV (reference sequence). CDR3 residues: CASSYGVGETQYF. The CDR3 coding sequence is TGTGCCAGCAGTTACGGGGTTGGAGAGACCCAGTACTTC.

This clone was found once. In DNA form, the CDR3 reads TGTGCCACCAGTGACGGCGTTGGGAGATCCCCAGAGACCCAGTACTTC. Residues: CATSDGVGRSPETQYF. The rearrangement links TRBV24-1 to TRBJ2-5, with D maybe TRBD2 (5 bases). The CDR3 has 16 amino acids. In germline, CDR1 is KGHDR, CDR2 SFDVKD. V gave up 4 bases and J gave up 4 bases, with 18 bases separating them.

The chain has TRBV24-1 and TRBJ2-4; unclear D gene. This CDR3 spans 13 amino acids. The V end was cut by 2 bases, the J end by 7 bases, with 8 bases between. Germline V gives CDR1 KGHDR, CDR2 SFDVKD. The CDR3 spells CATSDSPENIQYF. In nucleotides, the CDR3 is TGTGCCACCAGTGATTCCCCTGAGAACATTCAGTACTTC.

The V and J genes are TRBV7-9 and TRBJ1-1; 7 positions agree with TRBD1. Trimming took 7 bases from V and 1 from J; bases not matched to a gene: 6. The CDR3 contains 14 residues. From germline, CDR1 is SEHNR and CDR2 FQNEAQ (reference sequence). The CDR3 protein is CASTRDSQNTEAFF. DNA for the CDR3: TGTGCCAGCACCCGGGACAGTCAGAACACTGAAGCTTTCTTT.

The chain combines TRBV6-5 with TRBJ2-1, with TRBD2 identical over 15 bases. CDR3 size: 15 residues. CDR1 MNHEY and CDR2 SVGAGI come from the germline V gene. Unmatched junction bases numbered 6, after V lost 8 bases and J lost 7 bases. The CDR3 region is CASGRTSGRENEQFF. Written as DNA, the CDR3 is TGTGCCAGCGGTAGGACTAGCGGGAGGGAGAATGAGCAGTTCTTC.

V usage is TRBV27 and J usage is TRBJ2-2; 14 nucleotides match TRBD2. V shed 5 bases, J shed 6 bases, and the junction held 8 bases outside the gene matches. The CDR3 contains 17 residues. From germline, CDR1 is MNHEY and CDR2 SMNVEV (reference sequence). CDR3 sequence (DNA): TGTGCCAGCAGTCTGTTGACTAGCGGGAGGGCCGCCGGGGAGCTGTTTTTT. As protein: CASSLLTSGRAAGELFF.

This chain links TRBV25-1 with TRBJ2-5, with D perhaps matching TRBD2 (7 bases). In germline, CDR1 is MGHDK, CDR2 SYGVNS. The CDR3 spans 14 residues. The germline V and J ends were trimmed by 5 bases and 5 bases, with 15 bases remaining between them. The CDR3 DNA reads TGTGCCAGCAGTCCAATCGGGGGGCAGGAGACCCAGTACTTC. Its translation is CASSPIGGQETQYF.